One and the same sample provided the 18 T cell receptor gamma chains below, sequenced in a study of Vδ1+ human thymocytes. Extracted RNA was reverse transcribed into cDNA. Multiplex PCR used pooled V-gene forward primers and a constant-region reverse primer to amplify CDR3s. TCRdb applied CATT to the multiplex PCR reads for clone calling. This sample has some 37,000 gamma-chain clones; around 20% occur once, and the top ten carry about 2%. No antigen has been assigned to these receptors. The study's findings and limits: Thymic TRG and TRD repertoires appeared highly polyclonal.

Sequencing was done on a sample of Vdelta1+ gamma-delta thymocytes from the thymus. Specified subset: FACS-sorted CD3+ TCRalphabeta- TCRVdelta1+ TCRVdelta2- thymocytes. The receptors come from a girl less than two years old who had congenital heart surgery.

This rearrangement joins TRGV9 to TRGJ1 or TRGJ2. CDR1 and CDR2 (germline): GITISATS, ISYDGTV (reference sequence). After removal of 2 bases from V and 11 bases from J, the junction contained 6 bases not matched to a gene. The CDR3 has 11 residues. CDR3 residues: CALWEETQKLF. CDR3 coding DNA: TGTGCCTTGTGGGAGGAGACACAGAAACTCTTT.

This clone has just a few counts. The chain combines TRGV4 with TRGJ1 or TRGJ2. Germline CDR1 and CDR2: EGSTGY and YDSYTSSV. The CDR3 extends over 13 amino acids. With 5 bases clipped from V and 4 bases from J, the junction kept 8 bases outside the gene matches. The CDR3 DNA sequence: TGTGCCACCTGGGCTAAAGGCTATTATAAGAAACTCTTT. It is translated as CATWAKGYYKKLF.

The chain has TRGV8 and TRGJP2. J was trimmed by 10 bases and V by 5 bases; bases with no gene match: 7. Looked up from germline, CDR1 is VENAVY and CDR2 is YDSYNSRV. The CDR3 contains 12 residues. CDR3 protein: CATWARGWIKTF. The CDR3 nucleotides are TGTGCCACCTGGGCCCGGGGTTGGATCAAGACGTTT.

The rearrangement joins TRGV8 to TRGJP2. With V trimmed by 2 bases and J by 3 bases, 3 bases remained unmatched. The CDR3 consists of 14 residues. From germline, CDR1 is VENAVY and CDR2 YDSYNSRV. The CDR3 sequence: CATWDKGSDWIKTF. The CDR3 DNA reads TGTGCCACCTGGGATAAAGGTAGTGATTGGATCAAGACGTTT.

Details on this clone: This sample also contains other DNA sequences that code for the same CDR3. J is TRGJ1 or TRGJ2 and V is TRGV9. The V gene end was trimmed by 4 bases and the J gene end by 5 bases; junction bases not matched to a gene: 8. This CDR3 region has 13 residues. Germline CDR1 is GITISATS and CDR2 is ISYDGTV (reference sequence). This chain's CDR3 is CALWEVIDYKKLF. The DNA for the CDR3 is TGTGCCTTGTGGGAAGTGATAGATTATAAGAAACTCTTT.

The chain is built from TRGV3 and TRGJ1 or TRGJ2. The germline gives CDR1 VTNTFY, CDR2 YDVSTARD (reference sequence). This CDR3 region has 10 residues. Trimming cost V 6 bases and J 10 bases; bases outside gene matches: 6. The CDR3 DNA reads TGTGCCACCTGGTCTTCCAAGAAACTCTTT. Protein sequence: CATWSSKKLF.

This sequence joins TRGV9 and TRGJ1 or TRGJ2. V trimming: 2 bases; J trimming: 5 bases; junction bases outside the gene matches: 6. Germline CDR1 GITISATS, CDR2 ISYDGTV (reference sequence). The CDR3 totals 13 residues. The CDR3: CALWEAPNYKKLF. The CDR3 region has the DNA TGTGCCTTGTGGGAGGCCCCCAATTATAAGAAACTCTTT.

A word on this clone: At one end the junction does not follow the germline gene, possibly because of a read error. Other DNA sequences within the sample encode an identical CDR3. This chain uses TRGV8 with TRGJ1 or TRGJ2. Looked up from germline, CDR1 is VENAVY and CDR2 is YDSYNSRV. The CDR3 is 13 residues long. The CDR3 spells CATWDWDVNKKLF. For the CDR3, the DNA is TGCGCCACCTGGGATTGGGATGTCAATAAGAAACTCTTT.

A word on this clone: The junction differs from germline at one of its ends, possibly a read error. The sample holds other DNA sequences that translate to the same CDR3. The chain uses TRGV4 and TRGJ1 or TRGJ2. Per germline, CDR1 EGSTGY and CDR2 YDSYTSSV. The CDR3 loop spans 13 amino acids. The CDR3 bases are TGTGCCACCTGGGATGGGCTGGATTATAAGAAGCTCTTT. Its protein product is CATWDGLDYKKLF.

This clone was counted a few times. This same CDR3 is encoded by further DNA sequences in the sample. This sequence joins TRGV2 and TRGJ1 or TRGJ2. The trim removed 0 bases at V and 5 bases at J, leaving 7 bases unmatched. The CDR3 is 14 amino acids. Germline assignment: CDR1 EGSNGY and CDR2 YDSYNSKV. The CDR3 sequence is CATWDGPKDYKKLF. Here the CDR3 DNA reads TGTGCCACCTGGGACGGGCCGAAGGATTATAAGAAACTCTTT.

In this sample, this clone turned up a few times. This same CDR3 is encoded by further DNA sequences in the sample. J is TRGJ1 or TRGJ2 and V is TRGV2. J gave up 3 bases and V 0 bases, and 8 bases lay outside the gene matches. CDR3 size: 15 residues. CDR1 and CDR2 (germline): EGSNGY, YDSYNSKV. The CDR3 DNA sequence: TGTGCCACCTGGGACGGGCTCGCCCCTTATTATAAGAAACTCTTT. Its translation is CATWDGLAPYYKKLF.

Turning to this clone: This CDR3 is also generated by other DNA sequences in the sample. The chain carries TRGV2 and TRGJ1 or TRGJ2. This CDR3 is built from 14 residues. The germline V gene has CDR1 EGSNGY and CDR2 YDSYNSKV. Trimming took 1 base from V and 3 from J; bases not matched to a gene: 6. CDR3 sequence (DNA): TGTGCCACCTGGGACGGCCCTTTTTATTATAAGAAACTCTTT. It encodes CATWDGPFYYKKLF.

The chain uses TRGV4 and TRGJ1 or TRGJ2. This CDR3 has 14 residues. V lost 0 bases to trimming and J lost 3 bases; unmatched junction nucleotides: 5. CDR1 is EGSTGY and CDR2 is YDSYTSSV in the germline V gene. The CDR3 coding sequence is TGTGCCACCTGGGATGGGCGGACTTATTATAAGAAACTCTTT. It encodes CATWDGRTYYKKLF.

This clone was picked up a small number of times. A clone one base away is much larger, so this may be a read error. The V gene is TRGV9, the J gene TRGJ1 or TRGJ2. CDR1 is GITISATS, CDR2 ISYDGTV, per germline (reference sequence). The CDR3 has 13 amino acids. The V gene end was trimmed by 5 bases and the J gene end by 0 bases; junction bases not matched to a gene: 4. The CDR3 region is CALWGMNYYKKLF. CDR3 DNA: TGTGCCTTGTGGGGGATGAATTATTATAAGAAACTCTTT.

This clone was found a few times. This chain uses TRGV9 with TRGJ1 or TRGJ2. The CDR3 covers 11 residues. The V segment lost 1 base and the J segment 11 bases; nucleotides outside the gene matches: 5. Germline CDR1 is GITISATS and CDR2 is ISYDGTV (reference sequence). CDR3 in amino acids: CALWEVTEKLF. The CDR3 region has the DNA TGTGCCTTGTGGGAGGTTACGGAGAAACTCTTT.

In this sample, this clone is medium-sized (0.01 to 0.1%). Other nucleotide sequences from this sample produce the same CDR3. J is TRGJ1 or TRGJ2 and V is TRGV2. The CDR3 covers 11 residues. Germline V gene data show CDR1 as EGSNGY and CDR2 as YDSYNSKV. The ends lost 0 bases at V and 11 bases at J; junction bases unmatched: 4. This CDR3 is CATWDGLQKLF. The CDR3 DNA is TGTGCCACCTGGGACGGGCTGCAGAAACTCTTT.

This clone was seen more than once but under ten times. J is TRGJ1 or TRGJ2 and V is TRGV4. CDR3 size: 14 residues. Germline loops: CDR1 EGSTGY, CDR2 YDSYTSSV. The trim removed 0 bases at V and 6 bases at J, leaving 8 bases unmatched. CDR3: CATWDGPDPYKKLF. The CDR3, as DNA: TGTGCCACCTGGGATGGGCCCGATCCTTATAAGAAACTCTTT.

This clone was picked up a small number of times. The J gene is TRGJ1 or TRGJ2, the V gene TRGV3. The CDR3 runs to 13 residues. Losses at the gene ends were 1 base for V and 5 bases for J; bases not matched to a gene: 5. Germline loops: CDR1 VTNTFY, CDR2 YDVSTARD (reference sequence). The CDR3 nucleotides read TGTGCCACCTGGGACAGTGGGGATTATAAGAAACTCTTT. Its translation is CATWDSGDYKKLF.